A selection of T cell receptor beta chains follows, all from one sample in a study of CD8 T cell repertoires and HIV-1 epitope variants. Generated by immunoSEQ multiplex PCR, the TCRdb table keeps only in-frame clones and is missing some. The table lists tens of thousands of clones, 74% of them singletons. The sample was uncultured baseline CD8+ T cells from peripheral blood mononuclear cells (PBMCs). Receptors originate from a male donor with HIV. Each CDR3 is given with its conserved first and last residue. D genes are given only for firm matches. Clone size is shown for a subset of rows, as once, few, many or a class of expanded clone.

TRBJ2-7	TRBV6-5	-	-	TGTGCCAGCAGTTCCCTTTTCATCTACGAGCAGTACTTC	CASSSLFIYEQYF
TRBJ1-1	TRBV5-1	-	-	TGCGCCAGCAGCCCTCCCATAGGGGGGGTAGGCACTGAAGCTTTCTTT	CASSPPIGGVGTEAFF
TRBJ1-2	TRBV21-1	once	-	TGTGCCCGCTCCGGAGCATCTAACTATGGCTACACCTTC	CARSGASNYGYTF
TRBJ1-5	TRBV6-6	few	-	TGTGCCAGCAGTTCAGGGGATCAGCCCCAGCATTTT	CASSSGDQPQHF
TRBJ1-4	TRBV5-1	many	TRBD1	TGCGCCAGCAGCTCCGGGACAGGGCCTGAAAAACTGTTTTTT	CASSSGTGPEKLFF
TRBJ1-4	TRBV10-3	-	-	TGTGCCATCAGTGGGGACGGTGGGGAAAAACTGTTTTTT	CAISGDGGEKLFF
TRBJ1-2	TRBV7-2	-	-	TGTGCCAGCAGCCCCCCGGGGTTTGGGAACAATGGCTACACCTTC	CASSPPGFGNNGYTF
TRBJ1-6	TRBV6-4	-	-	TGTGCCAGCAGTGACCAATACAGTAATTCACCCCTCCACTTT	CASSDQYSNSPLHF
TRBJ2-7	TRBV6-5	-	-	TGTGCCAGCAGTGGGGGGCTGGGGCAGGGGACCGAGCAGTACTTC	CASSGGLGQGTEQYF
TRBJ2-3	TRBV5-1	-	TRBD2	TGCGCCAGCAGCTGGGAGGGAGATACGCAGTATTTT	CASSWEGDTQYF
TRBJ2-1	TRBV5-1	few	-	TGCGCCAGCAGCCCGGCGGACGGGAGCTCCTACAATGAGCAGTTCTTC	CASSPADGSSYNEQFF
TRBJ2-7	TRBV10-1	-	-	TGCGCCAGCAGTGAAAAGAGGGGTGAGCAGTACTTC	CASSEKRGEQYF
TRBJ2-7	TRBV6-1	few	-	TGTGCCAGCAGTGGAGAACTAGCAAATACCGAGCAGTACTTC	CASSGELANTEQYF
TRBJ2-2	TRBV27	few	TRBD2	TGTGCCAGCAGTCTATTGGGACTAGCGGACACCGGGGAGCTGTTTTTT	CASSLLGLADTGELFF
TRBJ2-1	TRBV5-5	-	TRBD1	TGTGCCAGCAGCTGGACAGGGGGCGCGAATGAGCAGTTCTTC	CASSWTGGANEQFF
TRBJ2-1	TRBV5-1	-	TRBD2	TGCGCCAGCAGCCCTGGACTAGCGGGGCTCCCCTACAATGAGCAGTTCTTC	CASSPGLAGLPYNEQFF
TRBJ2-7	TRBV2	many	TRBD1	TGTGCCAGCAGAGGACAGGAAGAACCCTACGAGCAGTACTTC	CASRGQEEPYEQYF
TRBJ2-7	TRBV7-2	-	TRBD1	TGTGCCAGCAGCAGATCGCTTAGACAGGGGGCACACGAGCAGTACTTC	CASSRSLRQGAHEQYF
TRBJ2-7	TRBV5-1	few	-	TGCGCCAGCAGCTCGCAGGGCGACGAGCAGTACTTC	CASSSQGDEQYF
TRBJ2-3	TRBV7-8	once	-	TGTGCCAGCAGCTTATCCGGGAACAGGATCACAGATACGCAGTATTTT	CASSLSGNRITDTQYF
TRBJ2-4	TRBV5-6	-	-	TGTGCCAGCAGCTCAGGACTACAAACAGGAAACATTCAGTACTTC	CASSSGLQTGNIQYF
TRBJ2-1	TRBV11-2	-	TRBD2	TGTGCCAGCAGCTTACTAACTAGCGGGAGCGATGAGCAGTTCTTC	CASSLLTSGSDEQFF
TRBJ1-1	TRBV29-1	-	-	TGCAGCGTTGACTTCGGGGGAGGGGGGACTGAAGCTTTCTTT	CSVDFGGGGTEAFF
TRBJ1-2	TRBV7-2	-	-	TGTGCCAGCAGCCCAAGGGGACGGTCAGCGTCTAACTATGGCTACACCTTC	CASSPRGRSASNYGYTF
TRBJ2-7	TRBV7-2	few	-	TGTGCCAGCAGCTTAAACAGGGCGTCCTACGAGCAGTACTTC	CASSLNRASYEQYF
TRBJ2-7	TRBV29-1	-	TRBD2	TGCAGCGTGAGGACTAGCGGGCTCAACGAGCAGTACTTC	CSVRTSGLNEQYF
TRBJ2-1	TRBV5-1	-	TRBD1	TGCGCCAGCAGCTTGGCCCCGGGACAGGACATCAATGAGCAGTTCTTC	CASSLAPGQDINEQFF
TRBJ2-7	TRBV29-1	-	TRBD2	TGCAGCGTAACCGGGACTAGCGGAGACTACGAGCAGTACTTC	CSVTGTSGDYEQYF
TRBJ2-5	TRBV7-2	few	TRBD2	TGTGCCAGCAGCTCCGGCGGGGGGGTCCAAGAGACCCAGTACTTC	CASSSGGGVQETQYF
TRBJ2-5	TRBV5-4	once	TRBD2	TGTGCCAGCAGCCTCTGGTCTCTAGCGGGGGCGGCGGTCCAGTACTTC	CASSLWSLAGAAVQYF
TRBJ2-5	TRBV29-1	-	TRBD1	TGCAGCGCTCAGATACTTCAGGGGGAGGAGACCCAGTACTTC	CSAQILQGEETQYF
TRBJ1-6	TRBV5-5	-	TRBD1	TGTGCCAGCAGTCGAAACCAGGGGGCGGATTCACCCCTCCACTTT	CASSRNQGADSPLHF
TRBJ2-5	TRBV29-1	-	-	TGCAGTGTCAGAACTGGGTACCAAGAGACCCAGTACTTC	CSVRTGYQETQYF
TRBJ2-7	TRBV10-3	once	TRBD1	TGTGCCATCAGTTCCGGGACAGACTCCTACGAGCAGTACTTC	CAISSGTDSYEQYF
TRBJ2-7	TRBV19	once	TRBD1	TGTGCCAGTAGTACGACAGGGAGTTACGAGCAGTACTTC	CASSTTGSYEQYF
TRBJ1-5	TRBV6-5	-	TRBD1	TGTGCCAGCAGCTCCGGGACAGGGATAAATCAGCCCCAGCATTTT	CASSSGTGINQPQHF
TRBJ2-1	TRBV30	few	-	TGTGCCTGGAGTGTACGAAGCTACAATGAGCAGTTCTTC	CAWSVRSYNEQFF
TRBJ2-3	TRBV9	-	-	TGTGCCAGCAGCGAAAGAGGTTCGGTCCCCGATACGCAGTATTTT	CASSERGSVPDTQYF
TRBJ1-5	TRBV19	-	-	TGTGCCAGTAGTATTGGGGCGCAGTCACCCCAGCATTTT	CASSIGAQSPQHF
TRBJ2-4	TRBV18	few	-	TGTGCCAGCTCACCCTCACGGGTGGGAGCCAAAAACATTCAGTACTTC	CASSPSRVGAKNIQYF
TRBJ1-2	TRBV9	-	-	TGTGCCAGCAGCGTAGTAGAGGGCGACTATGGCTACACCTTC	CASSVVEGDYGYTF
TRBJ1-2	TRBV7-9	few	-	TGTGCCAGCAGCCAATGGACAGACTATGGCTACACCTTC	CASSQWTDYGYTF
TRBJ2-1	TRBV4-3	-	TRBD2	TGCGCCAGCAGCCAAACCAGCGGGGGTGGTGAGCAGTTCTTC	CASSQTSGGGEQFF
TRBJ2-3	TRBV9	once	-	TGTGCCAGCAGCGTAGAAAGTACAGGGCCAGATACGCAGTATTTT	CASSVESTGPDTQYF
TRBJ2-1	TRBV27	-	TRBD2	TGTGCCAGCAGTTATGGACTAGCGGGCAATGAGCAGTTCTTC	CASSYGLAGNEQFF
TRBJ2-3	TRBV9	-	-	TGTGCCAGCAGCGCGTACAGGATAAACACAGATACGCAGTATTTT	CASSAYRINTDTQYF
TRBJ1-2	TRBV14	-	-	TGTGCCAGCAGCCCGAGGGCCTATGGCTACACCTTC	CASSPRAYGYTF
TRBJ2-1	TRBV27	-	-	TGTGCCATCAATGAGCAGTTCTTC	CAINEQFF
TRBJ2-7	TRBV19	-	TRBD1	TGTGCCAGTAGTACCACCGGGACAGCCTACGAGCAGTACTTC	CASSTTGTAYEQYF
TRBJ2-1	TRBV7-2	-	TRBD2	TGTGCCAGCAGCTTAGTGACTAGCGGGGGCGCGTTCTTC	CASSLVTSGGAFF
TRBJ2-2	TRBV7-3	-	TRBD1	TGTGCCAGCAGCTTAAGACAGGGGAACACCGGGGAGCTGTTTTTT	CASSLRQGNTGELFF
TRBJ2-5	TRBV18	-	TRBD1	TGTGCCAGCTCACCACGGGAACAGGGGGCCTGGGAGACCCAGTACTTC	CASSPREQGAWETQYF
TRBJ2-7	TRBV6-5	-	TRBD2	TGTGCCAGCACGTCCGGGAGGGCTTACGAGCAGTACTTC	CASTSGRAYEQYF
TRBJ1-3	TRBV18	-	-	TGTGCCAGCTCACCAGTCCTCGGACAGCAACTCTCTGGAAACACCATATATTTT	CASSPVLGQQLSGNTIYF
TRBJ2-1	TRBV6-5	-	-	TGTGCCAGCAGTTCCGACGCCTCTGTCAATGAGCAGTTCTTC	CASSSDASVNEQFF
TRBJ1-2	TRBV5-4	-	-	TGTGCCAGCAGCTTGGATAGACAGAGCCTCTATGGCTACACCTTC	CASSLDRQSLYGYTF